This T cell receptor (beta chain) was retrieved from a study of identical twins. Germline V CDR1 and CDR2: GTSNPN, SVGIG (reference sequence). The length of the CDR3 is 12 residues. V shed 5 bases and J shed 6 bases, with 10 bases lying between them. Comments on this clonotype: Its cognate antigen is unknown.

General study results and limits: The abundant beta clonotypes from cord blood had fewer insertions, and memory repertoires had none of this. Weaker excess twin sharing was observed in beta out-of-frame sequences. Low generation-probability sequences were in excess among twin-shared out-of-frame alpha sequences.

Template switching supplied a universal primer site; unique molecular identifiers were carried on the cDNA. TCRdb processed the 5' RACE reads anew with MiXCR; each CDR3 protein has one entry. Here the sample spans more than 1.5 million distinct CDR3 sequences, about 32% being singletons. The source is a newborn girl in good health. The rearrangement links TRBV30 to TRBJ2-2; no firm D call. The sequencing sample was made of cord blood. CDR3 nucleotide sequence: TGTGCCTGGGCCACCTCGGCCGGGGAGCTGTTTTTT. It yields the protein CAWATSAGELFF.